Sequencing of this TCR beta chain was carried out in a study of human T cells and chemical hapten exposure. In germline, CDR1 is SQVTM, CDR2 ANQGSEA. The CDR3 loop spans 13 amino acids. V lost 3 bases and J lost 0, with 6 bases in between. Time point specified: patch test 2, 6 weeks after DPC sensitization. Sample treatment: therapeutic diphenylcyclopropenone sensitization with weekly scalp DPC. Individual cDNA molecules in this library carried unique molecular identifiers. A single record per CDR3 protein comes from TCRdb applying MiXCR to the RACE reads. The table lists about 96,000 distinct CDR3 sequences, about 9.6% of them singletons.

Specimen: whole blood, collected in connection with sensitization to the hapten diphenylcyclopropenone (DPC). The chain couples TRBV29-1 to TRBJ1-3; D is undetermined. The TCR was taken from a woman in her thirties or forties with alopecia areata. Some clones in this sample may be carry-over from other donors' samples. CDR3 DNA sequence: TGCAGCGTTGAGTCCAACTCTGGAAACACCATATATTTT. It encodes CSVESNSGNTIYF.